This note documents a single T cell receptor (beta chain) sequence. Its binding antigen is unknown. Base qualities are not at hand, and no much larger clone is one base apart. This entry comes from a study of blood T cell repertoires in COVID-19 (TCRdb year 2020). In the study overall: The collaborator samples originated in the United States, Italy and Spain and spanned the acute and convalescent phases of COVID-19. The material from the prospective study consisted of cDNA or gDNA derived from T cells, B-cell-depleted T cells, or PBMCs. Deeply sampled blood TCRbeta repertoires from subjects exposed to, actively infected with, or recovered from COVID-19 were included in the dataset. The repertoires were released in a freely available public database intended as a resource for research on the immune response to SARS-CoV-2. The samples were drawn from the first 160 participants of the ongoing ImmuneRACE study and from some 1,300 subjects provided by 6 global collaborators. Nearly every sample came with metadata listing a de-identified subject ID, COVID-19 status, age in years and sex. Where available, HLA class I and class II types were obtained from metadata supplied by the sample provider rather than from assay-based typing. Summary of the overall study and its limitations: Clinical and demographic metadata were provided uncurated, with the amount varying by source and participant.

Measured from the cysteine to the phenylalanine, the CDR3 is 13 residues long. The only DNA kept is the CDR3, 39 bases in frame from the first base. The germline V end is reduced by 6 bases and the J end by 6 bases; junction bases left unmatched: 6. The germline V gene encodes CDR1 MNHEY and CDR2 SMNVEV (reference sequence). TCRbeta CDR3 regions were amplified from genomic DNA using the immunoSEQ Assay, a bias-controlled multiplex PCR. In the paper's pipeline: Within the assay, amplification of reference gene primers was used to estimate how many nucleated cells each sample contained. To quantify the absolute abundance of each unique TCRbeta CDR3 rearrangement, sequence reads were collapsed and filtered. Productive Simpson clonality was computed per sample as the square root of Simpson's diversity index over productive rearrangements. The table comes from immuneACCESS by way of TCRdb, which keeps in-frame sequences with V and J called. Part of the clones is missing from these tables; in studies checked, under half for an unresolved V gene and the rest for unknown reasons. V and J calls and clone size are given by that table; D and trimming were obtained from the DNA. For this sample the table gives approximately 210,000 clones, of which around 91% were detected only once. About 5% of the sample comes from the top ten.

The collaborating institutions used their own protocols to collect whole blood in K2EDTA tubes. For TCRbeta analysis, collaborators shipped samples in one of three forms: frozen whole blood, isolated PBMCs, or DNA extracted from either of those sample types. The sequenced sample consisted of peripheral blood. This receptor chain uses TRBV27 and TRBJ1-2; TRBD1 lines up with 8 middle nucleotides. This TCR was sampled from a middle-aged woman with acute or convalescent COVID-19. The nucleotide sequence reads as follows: TGTGCCAGCAGAACCGCAGGGGGCGATGGCTACACCTTC. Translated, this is CASRTAGGDGYTF.